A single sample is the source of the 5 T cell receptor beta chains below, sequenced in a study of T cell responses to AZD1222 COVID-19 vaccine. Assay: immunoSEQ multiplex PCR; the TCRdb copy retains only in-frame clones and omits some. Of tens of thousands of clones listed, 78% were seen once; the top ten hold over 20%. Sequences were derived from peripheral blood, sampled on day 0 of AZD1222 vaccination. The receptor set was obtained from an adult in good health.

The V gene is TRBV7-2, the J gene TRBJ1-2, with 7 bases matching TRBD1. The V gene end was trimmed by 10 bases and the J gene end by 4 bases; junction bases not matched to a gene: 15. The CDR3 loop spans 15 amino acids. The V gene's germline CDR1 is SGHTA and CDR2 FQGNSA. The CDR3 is CATPRGPGTAYGYTF. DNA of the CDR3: TGTGCCACCCCAAGGGGGCCCGGGACAGCCTATGGCTACACCTTC.

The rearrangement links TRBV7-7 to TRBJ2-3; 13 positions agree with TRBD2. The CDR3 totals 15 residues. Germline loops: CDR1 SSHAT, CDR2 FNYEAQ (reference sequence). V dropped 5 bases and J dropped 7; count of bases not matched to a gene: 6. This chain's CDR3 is CASSRTSGSSNTQYF. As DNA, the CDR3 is TGTGCCAGCAGCCGGACTAGCGGGAGCTCAAATACGCAGTATTTT.

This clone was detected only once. The CDR3 loop is CASSLAGGEIAFF. In DNA, the CDR3 is TGTGCCAGCAGCTTAGCAGGGGGCGAGATTGCTTTCTTT. The chain uses TRBV7-9 and TRBJ1-1; 7 nucleotides match TRBD1. Germline CDR1 and CDR2: SEHNR and FQNEAQ (reference sequence). The CDR3 length is 13 residues. With 0 bases clipped from V and 11 bases from J, the junction kept 6 bases outside the gene matches.

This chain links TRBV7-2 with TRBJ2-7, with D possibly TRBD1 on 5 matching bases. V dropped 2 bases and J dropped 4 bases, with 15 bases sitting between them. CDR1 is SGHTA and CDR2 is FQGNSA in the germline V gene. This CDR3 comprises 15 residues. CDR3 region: CASSLNLQGWYEQYF. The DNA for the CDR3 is TGTGCCAGCAGCTTAAACCTCCAGGGTTGGTACGAGCAGTACTTC.

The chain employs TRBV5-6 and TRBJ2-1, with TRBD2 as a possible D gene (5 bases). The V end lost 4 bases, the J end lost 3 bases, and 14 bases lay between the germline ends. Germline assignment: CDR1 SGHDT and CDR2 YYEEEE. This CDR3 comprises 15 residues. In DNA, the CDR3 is TGTGCCAGCAGCGCTAGGAGGTACGGCTACAATGAGCAGTTCTTC. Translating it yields CASSARRYGYNEQFF. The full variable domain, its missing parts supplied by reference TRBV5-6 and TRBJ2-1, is DAGVTQSPTHLIKTRGQQVTLRCSPKSGHDTVSWYQQALGQGPQFIFQYYEEEERQRGNFPDRFSGHQFPNYSSELNVNALLLGDSALYLCASSARRYGYNEQFFGPGTRLTVL.